What follows describes a single T cell receptor (beta chain). As yet, its antigen is unknown. The data were obtained in a study of T cells in Graves' hyperthyroidism and ophthalmopathy. Patients were excluded for uncontrolled infection, other autoimmune disease, pregnancy or lactation. Study-wide results and limits: The model made its ophthalmopathy prediction, and onset followed a median approximately 6.5 months later.

The CDR3 is 16 amino acids. Looked up from germline, CDR1 is KGHDR and CDR2 is SFDVKD. After removal of 7 bases from V and 4 bases from J, the junction contained 10 bases not matched to a gene. RNA transcripts provided the source from which TCR beta CDR3 regions were amplified. With the HTBI primer set, the TCR CDR3 went through a first round of RT-PCR. Each CDR3 protein is one row after TCRdb ran MiXCR on the multiplex PCR reads. The sample has hundreds of thousands of distinct CDR3 sequences, over 12% seen once; the top ten hold roughly 19%. Sample: blood. This sequence joins TRBV24-1 and TRBJ2-3, with 10 bases fitting TRBD2. The receptor was isolated from a woman in her fifties or sixties with Graves' ophthalmopathy. The CDR3 coding sequence is TGTGCCACCAGCCTAGCGGGAGACTCCCCTCCAGATACGCAGTATTTT. Protein sequence: CATSLAGDSPPDTQYF.